This record looks at one T cell receptor (beta chain) sequence and its context. Its target is unknown. This entry belongs to a study of CXCR3-negative and CXCR3-positive naive CD8 T cells. Study-level points and caveats: Similarly elevated diversity marked both naive subsets, with memory CD8+ cells showing far lower diversity. Naive cells that were CXCR3-positive had more hydrophobic TRB CDR3s (compared with CXCR3-negative naive cells). TRB CDR3 properties indicated TCR strength, while surface CD5 was similar across naive subsets.

The libraries of TRB cDNA were constructed through 5' RACE using UMI labels. TCRdb processed the 5' RACE reads again and assigns one entry to each CDR3 protein, with no DNA. The listing contains about 98,000 distinct CDR3 sequences. This CDR3 is 15 amino acids long. Triplicates of about 270,000 cells were sorted from each CD8+ T cell subset. The CD45RO-CCR7+CD27+CD95- phenotype denoted naive CD8+ T cells. Sequenced: naive CXCR3+ CD8+ T cells from blood. Described subset: CD45RO-CCR7+CD27+CD95- naive CD8+ T cells expressing CXCR3 (TNR3+). The chain recombines TRBV12-3 or TRBV12-4 with TRBJ2-1. This TCR came from a human donor in good health. Some clones in this sample may be carry-over from other donors' samples. The CDR3: CASRPDRSSYNEQFF.